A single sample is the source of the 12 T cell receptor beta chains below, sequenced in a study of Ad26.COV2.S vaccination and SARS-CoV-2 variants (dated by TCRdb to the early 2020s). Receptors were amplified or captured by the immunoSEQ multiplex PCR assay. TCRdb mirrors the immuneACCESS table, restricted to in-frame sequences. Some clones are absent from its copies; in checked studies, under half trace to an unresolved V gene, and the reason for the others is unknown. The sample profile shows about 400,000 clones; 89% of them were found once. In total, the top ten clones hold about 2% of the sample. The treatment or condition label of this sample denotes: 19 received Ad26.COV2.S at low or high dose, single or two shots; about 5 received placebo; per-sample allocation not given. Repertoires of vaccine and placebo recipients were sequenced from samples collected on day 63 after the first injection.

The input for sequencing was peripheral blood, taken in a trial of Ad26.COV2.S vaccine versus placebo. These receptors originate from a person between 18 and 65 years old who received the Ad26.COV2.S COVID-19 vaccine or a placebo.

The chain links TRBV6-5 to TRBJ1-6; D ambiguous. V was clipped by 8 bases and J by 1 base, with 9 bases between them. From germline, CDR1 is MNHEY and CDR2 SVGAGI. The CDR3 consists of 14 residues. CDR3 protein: CASRMGSYNSPLHF. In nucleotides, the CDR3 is TGTGCCAGCCGGATGGGGTCCTATAATTCACCCCTCCACTTT.

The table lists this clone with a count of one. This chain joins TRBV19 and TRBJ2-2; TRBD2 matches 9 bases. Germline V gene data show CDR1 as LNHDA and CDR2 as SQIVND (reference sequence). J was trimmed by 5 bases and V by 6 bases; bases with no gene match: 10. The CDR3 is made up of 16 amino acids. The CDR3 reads CASRPQTSGQTGELFF. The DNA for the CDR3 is TGTGCCAGTAGGCCCCAGACTAGCGGCCAGACCGGGGAGCTGTTTTTT.

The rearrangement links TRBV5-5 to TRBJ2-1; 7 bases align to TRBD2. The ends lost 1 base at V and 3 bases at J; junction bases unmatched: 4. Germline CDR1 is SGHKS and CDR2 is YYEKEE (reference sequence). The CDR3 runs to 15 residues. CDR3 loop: CASSLWGGSYNEQFF. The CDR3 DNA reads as TGTGCCAGCAGCTTGTGGGGAGGGAGCTACAATGAGCAGTTCTTC. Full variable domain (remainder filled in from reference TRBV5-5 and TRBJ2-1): DAGVTQSPTHLIKTRGQQVTLRCSPISGHKSVSWYQQVLGQGPQFIFQYYEKEERGRGNFPDRFSARQFPNYSSELNVNALLLGDSALYLCASSLWGGSYNEQFFGPGTRLTVL.

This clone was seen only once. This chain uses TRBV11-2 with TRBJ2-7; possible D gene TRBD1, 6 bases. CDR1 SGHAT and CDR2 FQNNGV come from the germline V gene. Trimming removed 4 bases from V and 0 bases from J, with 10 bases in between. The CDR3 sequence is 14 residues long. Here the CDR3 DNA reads TGTGCCAGCAGCTACGGACAGTTCTCCTACGAGCAGTACTTC. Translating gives CASSYGQFSYEQYF.

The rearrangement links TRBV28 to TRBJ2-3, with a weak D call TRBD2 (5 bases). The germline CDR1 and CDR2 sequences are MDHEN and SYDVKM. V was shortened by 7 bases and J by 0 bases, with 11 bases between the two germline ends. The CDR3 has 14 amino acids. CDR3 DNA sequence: TGTGCCAGCACCCAGTGGACTAGCACAGATACGCAGTATTTT. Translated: CASTQWTSTDTQYF.

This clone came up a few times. In nucleotides, the CDR3 is TGCGCCAGCAGCCAAGCAGGGTCCGGAAACACCATATATTTT. Protein product: CASSQAGSGNTIYF. The chain has TRBV4-3 and TRBJ1-3; TRBD1 might be the D (5 bases). V lost 1 base to trimming and J lost 4 bases, with 8 bases between them. Looked up from germline, CDR1 is LGHNA and CDR2 is YSLEER. The CDR3 contains 14 residues.

This chain's CDR3 is CASSSDDSYEQYF. The CDR3 nucleotides read TGTGCCAGCAGCTCCGACGACAGCTACGAGCAGTACTTC. The chain uses TRBV5-6 and TRBJ2-7; D is perhaps TRBD1 (5 bases). V was trimmed by 3 bases and J by 3 bases, leaving 10 bases between them. This CDR3 is built from 13 residues. Germline V gives CDR1 SGHDT, CDR2 YYEEEE.

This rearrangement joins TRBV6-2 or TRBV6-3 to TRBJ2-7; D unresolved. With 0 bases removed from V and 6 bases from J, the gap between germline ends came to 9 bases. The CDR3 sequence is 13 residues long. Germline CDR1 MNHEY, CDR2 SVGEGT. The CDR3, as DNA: TGTGCCAGCAGTTACTCAGCAAAGGCCGAGCAGTACTTC. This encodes CASSYSAKAEQYF.

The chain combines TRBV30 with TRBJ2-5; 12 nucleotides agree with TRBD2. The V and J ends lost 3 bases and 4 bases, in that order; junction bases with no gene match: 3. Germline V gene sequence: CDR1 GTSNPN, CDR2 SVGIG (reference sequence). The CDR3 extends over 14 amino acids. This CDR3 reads CAWRAGLAGETQYF. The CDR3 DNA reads TGTGCCTGGAGGGCGGGACTAGCGGGAGAGACCCAGTACTTC.

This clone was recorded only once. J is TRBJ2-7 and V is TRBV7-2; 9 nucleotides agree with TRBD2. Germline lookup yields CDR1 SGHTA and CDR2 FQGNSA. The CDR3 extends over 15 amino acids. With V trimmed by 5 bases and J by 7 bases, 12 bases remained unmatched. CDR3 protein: CASSNPGLAKVEQYF. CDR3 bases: TGTGCCAGCAGCAACCCGGGACTAGCTAAAGTGGAGCAGTACTTC.

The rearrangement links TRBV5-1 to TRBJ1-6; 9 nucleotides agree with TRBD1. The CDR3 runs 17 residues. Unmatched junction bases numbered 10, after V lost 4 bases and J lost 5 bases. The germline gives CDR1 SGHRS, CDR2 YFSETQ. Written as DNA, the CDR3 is TGCGCCAGCAGCCTCAACAGGGGGCTCGGCAATAATTCACCCCTCCACTTT. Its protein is CASSLNRGLGNNSPLHF.

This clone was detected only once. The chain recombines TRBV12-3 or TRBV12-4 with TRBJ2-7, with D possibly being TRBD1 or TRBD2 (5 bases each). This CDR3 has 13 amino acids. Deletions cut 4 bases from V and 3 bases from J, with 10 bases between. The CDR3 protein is CASSSRDGYEQYF. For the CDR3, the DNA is TGTGCCAGCAGTTCCAGGGACGGCTACGAGCAGTACTTC.